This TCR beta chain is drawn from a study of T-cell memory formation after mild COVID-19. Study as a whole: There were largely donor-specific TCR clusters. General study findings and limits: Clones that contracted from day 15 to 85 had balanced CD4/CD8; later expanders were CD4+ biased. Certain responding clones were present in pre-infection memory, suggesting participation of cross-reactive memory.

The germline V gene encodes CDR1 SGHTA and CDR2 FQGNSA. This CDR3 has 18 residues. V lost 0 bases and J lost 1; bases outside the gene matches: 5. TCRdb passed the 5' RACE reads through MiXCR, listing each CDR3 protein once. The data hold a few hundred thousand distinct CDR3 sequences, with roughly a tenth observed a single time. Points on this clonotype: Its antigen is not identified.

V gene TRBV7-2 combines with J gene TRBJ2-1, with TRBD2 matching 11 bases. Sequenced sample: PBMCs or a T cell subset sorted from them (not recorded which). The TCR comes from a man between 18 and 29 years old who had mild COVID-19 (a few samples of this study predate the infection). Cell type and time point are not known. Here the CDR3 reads CASSLALAGGPSYNEQFF. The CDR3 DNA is TGTGCCAGCAGCTTAGCTCTAGCGGGGGGCCCGTCCTACAATGAGCAGTTCTTC.